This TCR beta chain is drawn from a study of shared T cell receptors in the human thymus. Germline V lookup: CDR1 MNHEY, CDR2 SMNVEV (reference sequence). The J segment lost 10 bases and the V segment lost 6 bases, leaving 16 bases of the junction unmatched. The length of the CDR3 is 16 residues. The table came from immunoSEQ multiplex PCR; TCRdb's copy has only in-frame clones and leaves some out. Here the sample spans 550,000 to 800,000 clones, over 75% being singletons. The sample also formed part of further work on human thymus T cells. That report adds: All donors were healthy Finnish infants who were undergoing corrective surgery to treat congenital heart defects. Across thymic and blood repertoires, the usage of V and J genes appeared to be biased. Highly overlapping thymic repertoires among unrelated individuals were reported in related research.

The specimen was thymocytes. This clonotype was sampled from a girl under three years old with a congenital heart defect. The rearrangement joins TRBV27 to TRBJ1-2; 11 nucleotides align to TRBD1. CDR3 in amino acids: CASSLGTGGKRKPYTF. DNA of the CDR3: TGTGCCAGCAGCTTGGGGACAGGGGGAAAGAGGAAACCCTACACCTTC.